These T cell receptor beta chains were read from a single sample in a study of blood T cell repertoires in COVID-19. Assay used: immunoSEQ multiplex PCR; TCRdb lists only in-frame clones, some missing. Of about 98,000 clones listed, approximately 90% are singletons. Input material: peripheral blood. These receptors originate from a man aged 50 to 59 with active COVID-19. Each CDR3 is given with its conserved first and last residue. Each record gives: clone size, J gene, D gene, V gene, CDR3 length, CDR3 DNA, CDR3 protein. D genes are given only for firm matches. Clone size, where shown, is once, few, many, or a class for clones that have expanded.

once,TRBJ2-5,TRBD1,TRBV19,15,TGTGCCAGTAGTATCACCGGGACAGGGACCGAGACCCAGTACTTC,CASSITGTGTETQYF
.,TRBJ2-7,.,TRBV4-3,14,TGCGCCAGCAGCCCCTCAGTCCATTCCTACGAGCAGTACTTC,CASSPSVHSYEQYF
.,TRBJ2-1,TRBD2,TRBV18,14,TGTGCCAGCTTTGGACTAGCTATGTACAATGAGCAGTTCTTC,CASFGLAMYNEQFF
.,TRBJ2-2,.,TRBV18,15,TGTGCCAGCTCACAAGGGGCAACCCAGGCCGGGGAGCTGTTTTTT,CASSQGATQAGELFF
.,TRBJ2-1,.,TRBV9,16,TGTGCCAGCAGCGTGGGTTTCACCTCTGGGGGGAATGAGCAGTTCTTC,CASSVGFTSGGNEQFF
.,TRBJ2-7,.,TRBV5-1,15,TGCGCCAGCAGCTTCGACGGGTTGTACTCCTACGAGCAGTACTTC,CASSFDGLYSYEQYF
.,TRBJ2-7,TRBD1,TRBV6-5,14,TGTGCCAGCAGGCGACAGGGGGCTTCCTACGAGCAGTACTTC,CASRRQGASYEQYF
.,TRBJ1-6,.,TRBV5-1,15,TGCGCCAGCAGCTTGGAGAGCTCCTATAATTCACCCCTCCACTTT,CASSLESSYNSPLHF
.,TRBJ2-2,.,TRBV3-1/TRBV3-2,14,TGTGCCAGCAGCCAAGAAGCGGGTTCCGGGGAGCTGTTTTTT,CASSQEAGSGELFF
.,TRBJ2-7,.,TRBV9,14,TGTGCCAGCAGCCCCCTCCAGGGTTCCTACGAGCAGTACTTC,CASSPLQGSYEQYF
.,TRBJ1-1,.,TRBV12-3/TRBV12-4,13,TGTGCCAGCACCCCCGGCGGGCGCGCTGAAGCTTTCTTT,CASTPGGRAEAFF
.,TRBJ1-6,.,TRBV6-5,14,TGTGCCAGCAGCAGCCCGTCCGGGAATTCACCCCTCCACTTT,CASSSPSGNSPLHF
.,TRBJ2-7,TRBD1,TRBV4-3,16,TGCGCCAGCAGCCGACAGGGCCCGGATCCAGCCTACGAGCAGTACTTC,CASSRQGPDPAYEQYF
once,TRBJ2-7,.,TRBV19,15,TGTGCCAGTGGCGGGCATCTCAGTCGGTCCTACGAGCAGTACTTC,CASGGHLSRSYEQYF
few,TRBJ1-4,TRBD1,TRBV2,14,TGTGCCAGCAGTGCACAGGGGTTGGAGGAAAAACTGTTTTTT,CASSAQGLEEKLFF
.,TRBJ2-2,.,TRBV7-3,13,TGTGCCAGCAGCGGCAGGAACACCGGGGAGCTGTTTTTT,CASSGRNTGELFF
.,TRBJ2-2,TRBD1,TRBV10-3,15,TGTGCCATCAGAAGGGACAGGTGGTACACCGGGGAGCTGTTTTTT,CAIRRDRWYTGELFF
.,TRBJ1-5,TRBD1,TRBV6-5,13,TGTGCCAGCAGATACACCCGGGACAGCCGCCAGCATTTT,CASRYTRDSRQHF
.,TRBJ2-2,.,TRBV5-1,15,TGCGCCAGCAGCTTGGCCGTCGGGGGCACCGGGGAGCTGTTTTTT,CASSLAVGGTGELFF
.,TRBJ1-2,.,TRBV29-1,14,TGCAGCGTAGGGGGTTCTACAGGGTACTATGGCTACACCTTC,CSVGGSTGYYGYTF
.,TRBJ1-1,.,TRBV18,13,TGTGCCAGCTCACCTCCCGGGAACACTGAAGCTTTCTTT,CASSPPGNTEAFF
.,TRBJ2-7,.,TRBV11-2,14,TGTGCCAGCACCTTGGGCCAGGGAAACTACGAGCAGTACTTC,CASTLGQGNYEQYF
.,TRBJ2-1,TRBD2,TRBV6-2/TRBV6-3,15,TGTGCCAGCAGTTACTCTTTAGCGGGGGGTAATGAGCAGTTCTTC,CASSYSLAGGNEQFF
.,TRBJ2-2,.,TRBV2,13,TGTGCCAGCACTAACAGCTTCACCGGGGAGCTGTTTTTT,CASTNSFTGELFF
once,TRBJ1-4,.,TRBV19,11,TGTGCCAGTAGTTTCAGGGACATACTGTTTTTT,CASSFRDILFF
.,TRBJ1-5,.,TRBV3-1/TRBV3-2,15,TGTGCCAGCAGCCAAGATTTGGGGCCCAATCAGCCCCAGCATTTT,CASSQDLGPNQPQHF
.,TRBJ1-2,.,TRBV6-1,12,TGTGCCAGCAGTGACGACAGGCTTGGCTACACCTTC,CASSDDRLGYTF
.,TRBJ2-7,TRBD2,TRBV27,16,TGTGCCAGCAGTGCCGGACTAGCGGGGCTCGGGTACGAGCAGTACTTC,CASSAGLAGLGYEQYF
.,TRBJ1-5,.,TRBV30,13,TGTGCCTGGAGCACCAGTAGCAATCAGCCCCAGCATTTT,CAWSTSSNQPQHF
.,TRBJ2-7,.,TRBV23-1,14,TGCGCCAGCAGTCAATCAGAGGGAGTCTACGAGCAGTACTTC,CASSQSEGVYEQYF
.,TRBJ1-5,.,TRBV11-3,14,TGTGCCAGCAGCTTAAAACAATCCAGGCAGCCCCAGCATTTT,CASSLKQSRQPQHF
.,TRBJ2-2,.,TRBV4-2,17,TGTGCCAGCAGCCAAGAACCCACAGGGATCCGCACCGGGGAGCTGTTTTTT,CASSQEPTGIRTGELFF
.,TRBJ1-2,TRBD1,TRBV18,15,TGTGCCAGCTCAGAAGGACAGGGGGGGCATTACGGCTACACCTTC,CASSEGQGGHYGYTF
.,TRBJ1-3,.,TRBV30,15,TGTGCCTGGAGTGTACCTACAGGGAGACGAAACACCATATATTTT,CAWSVPTGRRNTIYF
.,TRBJ1-1,.,TRBV10-1,13,TGCGCCAGCCTATCGGCCTTCGAGGTTAAAGCTTTCTTT,CASLSAFEVKAFF
once,TRBJ1-2,TRBD1,TRBV7-2,13,TGTGCCAGCAGCCCACCTGGACAGGTCGGCTACACCTTC,CASSPPGQVGYTF
.,TRBJ2-5,.,TRBV15,13,TGTGCCACCCGGGATAGGGACCAAGAGACCCAGTACTTC,CATRDRDQETQYF
.,TRBJ1-5,.,TRBV6-1,16,TGTGCCAGCAGTGAGCTTCCCGGGATTTGGATTCAGCCCCAGCATTTT,CASSELPGIWIQPQHF
.,TRBJ1-1,.,TRBV5-1,13,TGCGCCAGCAGCTTGGAACAGGTCACTGAAGCTTTCTTT,CASSLEQVTEAFF
.,TRBJ2-7,TRBD2,TRBV27,17,TGTGCCAGCAGTTTGCGTAGCGGGGGGGTTTCCCTAATGGAGCAGTACTTC,CASSLRSGGVSLMEQYF
.,TRBJ2-7,TRBD1,TRBV6-6,14,TGTGCCAGCAGTACAACAGGGGGCTCCTACGAGCAGTACTTC,CASSTTGGSYEQYF
.,TRBJ1-2,TRBD1,TRBV11-2,18,TGTGCCAGCAGCTCCCTTCGAAGACAGGGACAGACAAACTATGGCTACACCTTC,CASSSLRRQGQTNYGYTF
.,TRBJ1-5,.,TRBV12-5,15,TGTGCTAGTGGTTCCGAGGGGGGGTGGAATCAGCCCCAGCATTTT,CASGSEGGWNQPQHF
.,TRBJ2-7,TRBD1,TRBV19,17,TGTGCCAGTAGTTATTCCCTCTCGGGACAGGGGACGTACGAGCAGTACTTC,CASSYSLSGQGTYEQYF
.,TRBJ2-5,.,TRBV3-1/TRBV3-2,12,TGTGCCAGCAGCCAAGGTCGAGAGACCCAGTACTTC,CASSQGRETQYF
.,TRBJ2-3,TRBD1,TRBV4-2,16,TGTGCCAGCAGCCATAACAGGGGGGACCTCACAGATACGCAGTATTTT,CASSHNRGDLTDTQYF
.,TRBJ1-1,.,TRBV30,15,TGTGCCTGCCGTCGGTCGAGGCAGGGGAGAACTGAAGCTTTCTTT,CACRRSRQGRTEAFF
.,TRBJ1-2,TRBD1,TRBV11-2,14,TGTGCCAGCAGCCCGACAGGGCGACTCTATGGCTACACCTTC,CASSPTGRLYGYTF
.,TRBJ2-7,.,TRBV19,16,TGTGCCAGTAGTATAGGCGCGGGGCGCCGTTTGAACGAGCAGTACTTC,CASSIGAGRRLNEQYF
.,TRBJ2-1,.,TRBV3-1/TRBV3-2,13,TGTGCCGCGAAGGGGGGGGACCACAATGAGCAGTTCTTC,CAAKGGDHNEQFF
.,TRBJ1-5,.,TRBV28,14,TGTGCCAGCAGCCCCGAGCTACGCAATCAGCCCCAGCATTTT,CASSPELRNQPQHF
.,TRBJ2-7,.,TRBV21-1,12,TGTGCCAGCATGCCAGGGTTCTACGAGCAGTACTTC,CASMPGFYEQYF
once,TRBJ2-7,TRBD1,TRBV5-5,14,TGTGCCAGCAGAAGGACAGGAGGAACCTACGAGCAGTACTTC,CASRRTGGTYEQYF
.,TRBJ1-2,.,TRBV4-1,16,TGCGCCAGCAGTCCCCGGGGAGGAACCGTAAACTATGGCTACACCTTC,CASSPRGGTVNYGYTF
.,TRBJ2-7,.,TRBV6-5,14,TGTGCCAGCAGGAAACAGGAGTTGACCTACGAGCAGTACTTC,CASRKQELTYEQYF
.,TRBJ2-7,.,TRBV13,15,TGTGCCAGCAGCTTACAGGACGAAGGGGCCTACGAGCAGTACTTC,CASSLQDEGAYEQYF